Listed below are T cell receptor beta chains from one sample, sequenced in a study of Graves' ophthalmopathy and Graves' hyperthyroidism. TCRdb itself ran the multiplex PCR reads through MiXCR, one entry per CDR3 protein. The table shows a few hundred thousand distinct CDR3 sequences, with about a sixth occurring only once. Sequences were obtained from peripheral blood. The source of these receptors is an adult man with Graves' ophthalmopathy. Both conserved end residues are part of each CDR3.

TRBV28	TRBJ1-3	CASSLFDGPPRNTIYF
TRBV11-3	TRBJ1-1	CASSLEAFF
TRBV12-3/TRBV12-4	TRBJ1-5	CASSLTGSGQPQHF
TRBV27	TRBJ2-6	CASSPDRGGAGANVLTF
TRBV4-2	TRBJ1-2	CASSQVVGTGYTF
TRBV6-2/TRBV6-3	TRBJ1-5	CASSPGRQGLWQPQHF
TRBV6-1	TRBJ2-7	CASTPTNRDGEQYF
TRBV11-2	TRBJ1-2	CASTSPRNYGYTF
TRBV20-1	TRBJ2-5	CSAREFQETQYF
TRBV20-1	TRBJ1-2	CSAGQGGGSYGYTF
TRBV6-2/TRBV6-3	TRBJ1-2	CASSQGVGYTF
TRBV7-8	TRBJ2-2	CASRPWAENTGELFF
TRBV12-3/TRBV12-4	TRBJ2-5	CASSLYSEETQYF
TRBV18	TRBJ2-7	CASSSSPGTSSYEQYF
TRBV24-1	TRBJ1-2	CATNGDGYTF
TRBV28	TRBJ2-5	CASSLFRGGGYQETQYF
TRBV5-1	TRBJ1-1	CASSLATGGTTEAFF
TRBV20-1	TRBJ2-5	CSANEGTSGGVLQETQYF
TRBV30	TRBJ1-2	CAWSVGGGGYGYTF
TRBV5-1	TRBJ1-2	CASSSTVGQHYGYTF
TRBV19	TRBJ2-5	CASSIAPQYF
TRBV6-2/TRBV6-3	TRBJ2-7	CASSRDYEQYF
TRBV12-3/TRBV12-4	TRBJ1-1	CASSLESRGSEAFF
TRBV27	TRBJ1-1	CASSLSHYRKMNTEAFF
TRBV11-2	TRBJ1-2	CASSPRGTGEGYTF
TRBV30	TRBJ1-6	CASPAGESYSPLHF
TRBV6-5	TRBJ1-1	CASGWDTKAFF
TRBV29-1	TRBJ2-7	CSIYSGTYEQYF
TRBV19	TRBJ1-5	CASSIVTGGRGQPQHF
TRBV6-1	TRBJ1-1	CASTRRSTGAVGEAFF
TRBV28	TRBJ1-6	CASSPGGRNSPLHF
TRBV6-5	TRBJ2-7	CASRGTGGAWYEQYF
TRBV6-5	TRBJ1-1	CASRWGQDTEAFF
TRBV6-5	TRBJ2-6	CASSYSGSVSGANVLTF
TRBV7-3	TRBJ2-6	CASKEPRTVVSGANVLTF
TRBV12-3/TRBV12-4	TRBJ1-1	CASSRGIGPNEAFF
TRBV19	TRBJ1-3	CATIQGHSGNTIYF
TRBV13	TRBJ2-7	CASSEREAYEQYF
TRBV5-6	TRBJ1-5	CASSRGLPGNQPQHF
TRBV25-1	TRBJ2-2	CASSGWNQGMSGELFF
TRBV24-1	TRBJ2-5	CATSDTGVFNEETQYF
TRBV30	TRBJ2-5	CAWDRAGETQYF
TRBV12-3/TRBV12-4	TRBJ1-1	CASTVDPLNTEAFF
TRBV4-3	TRBJ1-6	CASSQGPSASPLHF
TRBV6-1	TRBJ1-2	CASSELGGDFYGYTF
TRBV6-5	TRBJ2-7	CASSYSKRGTYEQYF
TRBV24-1	TRBJ1-2	CATSDLDSNYGYTF
TRBV6-1	TRBJ1-1	CASSKDRAMNTEAFF
TRBV20-1	TRBJ2-7	CSARSGDGYEQYF
TRBV24-1	TRBJ2-7	CATSDFEGEQYF
TRBV18	TRBJ2-2	CASSPRAANTGELFF
TRBV5-1	TRBJ1-1	CASSFPRENTEAFF
TRBV6-5	TRBJ1-1	CASSYYSGTEAFF
TRBV6-1	TRBJ2-5	CASRLTGGETQYF